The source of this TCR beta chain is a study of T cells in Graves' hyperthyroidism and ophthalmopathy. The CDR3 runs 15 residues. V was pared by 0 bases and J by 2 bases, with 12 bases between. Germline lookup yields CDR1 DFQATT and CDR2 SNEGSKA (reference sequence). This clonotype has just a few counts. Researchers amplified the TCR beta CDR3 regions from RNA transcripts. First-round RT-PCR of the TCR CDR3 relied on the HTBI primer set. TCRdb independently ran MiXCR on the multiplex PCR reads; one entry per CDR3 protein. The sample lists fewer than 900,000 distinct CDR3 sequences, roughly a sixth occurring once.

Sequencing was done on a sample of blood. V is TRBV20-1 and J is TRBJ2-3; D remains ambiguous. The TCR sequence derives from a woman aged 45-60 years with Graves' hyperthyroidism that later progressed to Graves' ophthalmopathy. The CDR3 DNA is TGCAGTGCTAGAGATCGTCAGGAGCTCACAGATACGCAGTATTTT. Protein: CSARDRQELTDTQYF.